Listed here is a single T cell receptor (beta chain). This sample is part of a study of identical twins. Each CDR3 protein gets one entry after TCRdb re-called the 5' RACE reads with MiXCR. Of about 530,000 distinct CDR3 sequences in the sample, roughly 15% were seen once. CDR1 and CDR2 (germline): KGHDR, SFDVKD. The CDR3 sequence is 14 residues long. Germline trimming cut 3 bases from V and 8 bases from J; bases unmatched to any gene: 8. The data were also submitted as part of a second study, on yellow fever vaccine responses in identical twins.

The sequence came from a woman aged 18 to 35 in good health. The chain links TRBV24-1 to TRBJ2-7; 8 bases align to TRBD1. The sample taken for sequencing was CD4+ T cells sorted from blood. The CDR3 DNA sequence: TGTGCCACCAGTGATCGCACGACAGGGGTGAAGCAGTACTTC. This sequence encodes CATSDRTTGVKQYF.